The following is a T cell receptor (beta chain) sequence with its context. Antigen unknown. Deletions cut 3 bases from V and 2 bases from J, with 8 bases between. The germline V gene encodes CDR1 SGHDT and CDR2 YYEEEE. CDR3 length: 13 amino acids. This sample is part of a study of beta chain features in type 1 diabetes. Study-level information: Taken together, all samples contributed 107,917,701 examined sorted cells.

Study observations and caveats: Type 1 diabetes patients had moderately but significantly shorter TCRB CDR3s in all four CD4+ subsets. Lower insertion and higher deletion counts appeared at VDJ junctions in type 1 diabetes patients.

Based on CD45RO/CCR7/CD25/CD127/CD95/CD27, CD4+ regulatory, stem cell-like memory, naive and central memory cells were sorted. Expressed TCRB transcripts were sequenced, since all the RNA that had been isolated was reverse transcribed. Only in-frame clones appear in the TCRdb table, and some are missing; sequencing was by immunoSEQ multiplex PCR. The sample includes some 120,000 clones, 17% of them seen just once. The material sequenced was central memory CD4+ T cells from blood. The receptor comes from a man aged 18 to 30 with type 1 diabetes. J is TRBJ1-2 and V is TRBV5-6, with a possible D match to TRBD1 (6 bases). The CDR3 sequence: CASSYDRNYGYTF. The CDR3 nucleotides read TGTGCCAGCAGCTACGACAGGAACTATGGCTACACCTTC.